This entry lists 3 T cell receptor beta chains sequenced from one sample in a study of neurological immune-mediated disorders. TCRdb recomputed calls from the 5' RACE reads with MiXCR, one row per CDR3 protein. The data contain about 62,000 distinct CDR3 sequences, 3.5% to 4.5% of them singletons. Sequenced input: PBMCs. The source is a woman between 45 and 60 years old with multiple sclerosis.

The chain uses TRBV5-8 and TRBJ1-4; no firm D call. Germline V gives CDR1 SGHTS, CDR2 YDEGEE. CDR3 length equals 12 residues. Trimming shortened V by 0 bases and J by 7 bases, and 4 bases separated the two germline ends. CDR3 bases: TGTGCCAGCAGCTTGGATGCTGAAAAACTGTTTTTT. It is translated as CASSLDAEKLFF.

This clonotype came up many times. The chain carries TRBV4-3 and TRBJ1-5, with D tentatively TRBD1 (5 bases). This CDR3 is 15 amino acids long. V was trimmed by 0 bases and J by 2 bases, leaving 8 bases between them. Germline loops: CDR1 LGHNA, CDR2 YSLEER. The CDR3 protein is CASSQDLRGNQPQHF. In DNA, the CDR3 is TGCGCCAGCAGCCAAGACCTCAGGGGCAATCAGCCCCAGCATTTT.

This clonotype has a handful of counts. A much larger clone lies a single base off, so this may be a read error. This chain connects TRBV12-3 or TRBV12-4 to TRBJ1-3; D gene unclear. V was pared by 6 bases and J by 1 base, with 10 bases between. The CDR3 has 14 amino acids. The CDR3 sequence is CASRTERSGNTIYF. CDR3 coding DNA: TGTGCCAGCAGGACGGAGAGATCTGGAAACACCATATATTTT.